This paragraph covers one TCR beta chain sequence. Its antigen has not been determined. Base qualities were left out, and no much larger clone turns up one base away. The same CDR3 is also encoded by other DNA sequences in this sample. The library was prepared using the immunoSEQ multiplex PCR assay. For the multiplex PCR, a mixture combining 60 forward primers for TCR Vbeta segments and 13 reverse primers for TCR Jbeta segments was used. The CDR3 region of rearranged TCR beta genes was amplified from genomic DNA by a multiplex PCR assay. The Illumina HiSeq System was used to sequence the amplified TCR beta libraries as 87-base-pair reads. The paper's processing steps were these. A later analysis counted around 72 million unique TCR beta chains across the approximately 700 repertoires, and about 10 million of these chains were shared by at least two donors. Raw reads were error-corrected and collapsed into unique sequences with a nearest-neighbor algorithm that merged closely related sequences to remove PCR and sequencing errors. CDR3 sequences were aligned to IMGT reference sequences to assign V, D and J gene segments. For a sequence to be retained, a match of at least six nucleotides to both a V gene segment and a J gene segment was required. A rearrangement was called productive if the CDR3 had no stop codons and remained in frame with V and J, and every other rearrangement was called non-productive. Following IMGT convention, CDR3 was defined as the stretch from the second conserved V-encoded cysteine to the conserved J-encoded phenylalanine. The earlier analysis of some 600 of the donors excluded sequences that lacked an unambiguous match to a single V gene segment. An earlier analysis of some 610 of the donors called V segments functional above 56.7% productive rearrangements and segregating when the between-donor standard deviation exceeded 5%. To diagnose cytomegalovirus status from the catalog of TCR beta chain sequences, a statistical classification framework was built. In a later analysis, V and J genes were assigned by comparing TCR nucleotide sequences against IMGT/GENE-DB human TR gene sequences. In a later analysis, CDR3 sequences and most-parsimonious VDJ recombination scenarios were assigned using the TCRdist pipeline. A later analysis defined each TCR beta chain by its CDR3 amino acid sequence plus V-gene family, and excluded reads lacking a unique V-gene family. A later analysis removed several hundred highly shared, low-generation-probability nucleotide sequences to deal with suspected cross-contamination and a sequencing artifact. For each public chain, a later analysis derived a clonal expansion index from normalized ranks of inferred template counts within each repertoire. In a later analysis, generation probabilities were computed using a VDJ recombination model fitted to out-of-frame rearrangements, and the results were checked against IGoR. In a later analysis, hypergeometric tests were used to score TCR-TCR, TCR-HLA and TCR-CMV co-occurrence, with a repertoire-size bias correction applied to TCR pairs. A later analysis estimated false discovery rates by permuting HLA or CMV assignments 20 times. A later analysis grouped co-occurring TCRs with DBSCAN, adding TCRdist sequence similarity when clustering within HLA-allele-positive subsets. Repertoires with fewer than 30,000 or more than 120,000 public chains, plus five repertoires with anomalous nucleotide sharing, were excluded from co-occurrence clustering. Entries here come from immuneACCESS through TCRdb and include only in-frame sequences with V and J called. Some clones fail to appear in such tables; in the studies checked, an unresolved V gene covers under half of the shortfall, and the cause of the remainder is unknown. V, J and clone size are taken as reported in that table, and D and trimming were inferred from the DNA itself. The sample table contains a few hundred thousand clones; only one count was recorded for 70% to 85% of them. The ten largest clones represent about 0.23% of the sample.

The cohort was made up of roughly 670 healthy bone marrow donors. All cohort members were sampled while nominally healthy, although unrecorded immune exposures were likely present. The donor was CMV seronegative and belonged to the group of approximately 320 seronegative cohort members. Every donor gave a peripheral blood sample, and the peripheral blood mononuclear cells from that sample were used for TCR beta sequencing. Genomic DNA was extracted from the blood cell samples with the Qiagen DNeasy Blood Extraction Kit. This entry belongs to a study of cytomegalovirus exposure and HLA in healthy donors listed by TCRdb under 2017. Regarding the study in general: An earlier analysis of roughly 630 of the donors reported 250 to 300 Gb of sequence data and some 120 million unique TCR beta sequences from 150 million to 200 million T cells. Alongside the repertoire data, information on donor age, sex, ethnicity and CMV serostatus was compiled. In a later analysis, previously published TCR beta repertoires from 666 donors were re-analyzed and high-resolution HLA genotyping was added so that TCR occurrence patterns could be studied. The study aimed to test whether cataloging public T cell receptors could reveal signatures of past pathogen exposure. Besides the first cohort of hundreds of subjects, a separate validation cohort made up of over 100 different subjects was used. Both class I and class II loci were covered by HLA typing, at four-digit resolution. The study profiled the T cell repertoires of approximately 700 subjects by immunosequencing and related them to cytomegalovirus serostatus. About 310 gigabases of sequencing data and around 87 million unique TCR sequences were included in an early release covering under 650 HLA-typed donors. Typing coverage differed by locus: A, B, C, DRB1 and DQB1 were typed in roughly 629-640 donors, DQA1 in about 550, DPA1 in 600 to 610, and DPB1 in roughly 470. Roughly 5 DR-DQ haplotypes were handled as single units for association and clustering, since linkage in the cohort was strong. Rather than drawing on any new phenotypic data, the later analysis identified candidate immune exposures from TCR beta sequences and the way those sequences occurred across donors. Among the roughly 400 genotyped donors, around 81% belonged to the genetic ancestry cluster associated with self-reported Caucasian donors. Among almost 400 genotyped donors of the cohort, an average of roughly 240,000 unique TCR beta nucleotide sequences were sequenced per donor, roughly 18% of them non-productive. To predict cytomegalovirus infection status, the study combined high-throughput TCR immunosequencing, statistical association of individual TCRs with disease status, and machine learning. In a later genetic analysis, genome-wide SNP genotypes for about three fifths of the roughly 670 donors were used, and that subset was treated as a discovery cohort. To decide whether each TCR beta V gene segment behaved as functional or pseudogenic, an earlier analysis of approximately 620 of the donors relied on high-throughput TCR beta sequencing. All discovery cohort repertoires had been generated using a single sequencing platform.

At the junction V is shortened by 2 bases and J by 0 bases, with 10 bases in between. The CDR3 spans 15 residues, from the cysteine through the phenylalanine. Only CDR3 DNA remains: 45 bases, in frame from the first base. As encoded in the germline V gene (reference sequence), CDR1 is SEHNR while CDR2 is FQNEAQ. Study-wide conclusions, independent of this receptor: According to a later analysis, TCR association rates differed among HLA loci, with DRB1 alleles showing the most associated TCRs and HLA-C alleles showing the fewest. In vitro tests confirmed that three of the cytomegalovirus-associated TCR beta chains recognize cytomegalovirus antigens. The study listed 150 to 200 TCR beta chains as associated with cytomegalovirus. Correlated functional status among segregating V segments might reflect linkage disequilibrium, but an unknown experimental factor could not be ruled out. According to the authors, the approach could potentially be generalized to other disease states and immunological phenotypes. A later genetic analysis reported fewer N-insertions in productive TCRs among donors in an Asian-associated ancestry cluster than the approximately 670-donor mean. A further reported finding was that TCR beta sequences accurately predicted the HLA-A and HLA-B alleles for most subjects in the first cohort. Seventeen rarely observed V segments, including chromosome 9 orphons, were excluded from the earlier analysis of approximately 500 of the donors because counts were too low. A group of highly shared sequence variants was considered likely to be a technical artifact of the sequencing pipeline. The classifier was reported to diagnose cytomegalovirus status with high specificity and sensitivity in both the original cohort and the validation cohort. A later analysis reported that several top co-occurrence clusters appeared linked to parvovirus B19, influenza, CMV and Epstein-Barr virus. Most CMV-associated TCR beta chains appeared to be HLA-restricted in a later analysis, and the HLA associations seemed to be driven largely by CMV exposure. In this cohort, only TCR beta chains were sequenced, and detectable features were limited by the absence of alpha or paired-chain data. Specific HLA alleles were associated with 18,000 or so TCR beta sequences at a false discovery rate of 0.05 in a later analysis. In a later genetic analysis, a missense DCLRE1C variant was associated with V-gene and J-gene trimming of TCR beta chains, and the association was replicated in an independent cohort. Because HLA typing was unavailable for some donors at each locus, only the typed subset was used in association tests. Some IMGT-functional V segments, including TRBV6-2 and TRBV6-3, could not be told apart with the 87-base-pair reads, so those segments were excluded. A later analysis found that HLA-associated TCR beta chains were more clonally expanded and had lower generation probabilities than equally common non-associated chains. Assigning TCR associations to individual alleles was difficult when HLA alleles, especially DR and DQ, strongly co-occurred. Immune exposure information for the cohort was limited to CMV serostatus. In an earlier analysis of fewer than 700 of the donors, most TCR beta V segments appeared in productive rearrangements about 90% or about 30% of the time, broadly matching IMGT annotations. While some public TCRs were present in many individuals, most TCR sequences turned up only very rarely across donors. Roughly uniform sequencing depth across donors was assumed in presence/absence analyses, although this assumption may not hold.

Here the chain combines TRBV7-9 and TRBJ1-1; confidence is insufficient to name the D gene. Input material: PBMCs. The sequence was collected from a girl aged 2 to 10 in good health and CMV-seronegative. The sequenced DNA: TGTGCCAGCAGCTTAAGAAGAGGGATGAACACTGAAGCTTTCTTT. Translated, it reads CASSLRRGMNTEAFF.